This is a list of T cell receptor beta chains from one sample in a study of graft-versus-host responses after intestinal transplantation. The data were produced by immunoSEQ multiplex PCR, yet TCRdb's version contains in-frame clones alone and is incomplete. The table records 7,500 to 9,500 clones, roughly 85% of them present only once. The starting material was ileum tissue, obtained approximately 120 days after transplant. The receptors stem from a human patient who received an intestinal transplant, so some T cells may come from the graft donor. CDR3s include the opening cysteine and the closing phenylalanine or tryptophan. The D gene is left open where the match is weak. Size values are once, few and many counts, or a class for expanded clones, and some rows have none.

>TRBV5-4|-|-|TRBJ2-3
CASSRIASFASTDTQYF
TGTGCCAGCAGCCGGATCGCTAGCTTTGCTAGCACAGATACGCAGTATTTT
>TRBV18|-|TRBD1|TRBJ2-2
CASSPYQQGFSGELFF
TGTGCCAGCTCACCATATCAACAGGGGTTTTCCGGGGAGCTGTTTTTT
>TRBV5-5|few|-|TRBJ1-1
CAGARTVGTEAFF
TGTGCCGGGGCACGGACGGTGGGCACTGAAGCTTTCTTT
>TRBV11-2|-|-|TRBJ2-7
CASSLDGVFYEQYF
TGTGCCAGCAGCTTAGATGGCGTATTCTACGAGCAGTACTTC
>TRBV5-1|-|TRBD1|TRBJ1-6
CASTTGAIYNSPLHF
TGCGCCAGCACGACAGGGGCTATCTATAATTCACCCCTCCACTTT
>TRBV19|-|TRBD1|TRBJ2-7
CASSRTGGEQYF
TGTGCCAGTAGTAGGACAGGGGGCGAGCAGTACTTC
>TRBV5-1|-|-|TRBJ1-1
CASSLQGASTEAFF
TGCGCCAGCAGCCTTCAGGGTGCTTCCACTGAAGCTTTCTTT
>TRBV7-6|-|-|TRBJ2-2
CASSPSSSPGELFF
TGTGCCAGCAGCCCCTCCAGCAGCCCCGGGGAGCTGTTTTTT
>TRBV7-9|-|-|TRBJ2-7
CASSLVRSPYEQYF
TGTGCCAGCAGCTTAGTCCGCAGCCCCTACGAGCAGTACTTC
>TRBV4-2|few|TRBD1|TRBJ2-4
CASSQGGQGGKNIQYF
TGTGCCAGCAGCCAAGGGGGACAGGGGGGCAAAAACATTCAGTACTTC
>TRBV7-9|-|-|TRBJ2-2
CASVRGTGELFF
TGTGCCAGCGTGCGGGGCACCGGGGAGCTGTTTTTT
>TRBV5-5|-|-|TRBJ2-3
CASSFGGRDTDTQYF
TGTGCCAGCAGCTTCGGGGGGCGCGACACAGATACGCAGTATTTT
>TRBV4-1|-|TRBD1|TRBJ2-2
CASSRQGAGTGELFF
TGCGCCAGCAGCCGTCAGGGGGCTGGGACCGGGGAGCTGTTTTTT
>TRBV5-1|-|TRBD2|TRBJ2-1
CASSDGGGRSYNEQFF
TGCGCCAGCAGCGACGGGGGGGGGCGCTCCTACAATGAGCAGTTCTTC
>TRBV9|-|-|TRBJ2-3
CASSVGQGRTVGTQYF
TGTGCCAGCAGCGTAGGACAAGGGAGGACCGTTGGTACGCAGTATTTT
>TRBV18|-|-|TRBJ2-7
CASSPGTSSYEQYF
TGTGCCAGCTCACCGGGGACTTCCTCCTACGAGCAGTACTTC
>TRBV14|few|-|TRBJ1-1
CASSQESLSTEAFF
TGTGCCAGCAGCCAAGAATCCCTCTCCACTGAAGCTTTCTTT
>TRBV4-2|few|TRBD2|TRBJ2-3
CASSQELAGGLDTQYF
TGTGCCAGCAGCCAAGAACTAGCGGGGGGCTTGGATACGCAGTATTTT
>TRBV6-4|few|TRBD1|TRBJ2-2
CASSDGTGNTGELFF
TGTGCCAGCAGTGATGGGACAGGGAACACCGGGGAGCTGTTTTTT
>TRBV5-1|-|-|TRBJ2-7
CASSLDSFAEQYF
TGCGCCAGCAGCTTGGACAGCTTTGCCGAGCAGTACTTC
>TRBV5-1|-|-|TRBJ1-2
CASSLAAGRLYGYTF
TGCGCCAGCAGCTTGGCCGCGGGACGCCTTTATGGCTACACCTTC
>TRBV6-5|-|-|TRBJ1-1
CASSYETGAEAFF
TGTGCCAGCAGTTATGAGACGGGGGCTGAAGCTTTCTTT
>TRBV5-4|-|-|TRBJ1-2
CASSLGHLDGYTF
TGTGCCAGCAGCCTGGGGCATTTAGATGGCTACACCTTC
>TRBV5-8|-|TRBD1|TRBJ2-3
CASSRGQGASYTQYF
TGTGCCAGCAGCAGAGGACAGGGGGCGTCGTATACGCAGTATTTT
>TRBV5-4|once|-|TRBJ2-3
CASSLAGSTDTQYF
TGTGCCAGCAGCTTGGCCGGGAGCACAGATACGCAGTATTTT
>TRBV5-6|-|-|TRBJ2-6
CASSLSPGEAGANVLTF
TGTGCCAGCAGCTTGTCCCCGGGGGAGGCTGGGGCCAACGTCCTGACTTTC
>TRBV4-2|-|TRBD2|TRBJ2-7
CASSQDGASGSYEQYF
TGTGCCAGCAGCCAAGATGGGGCTAGCGGGAGCTACGAGCAGTACTTC
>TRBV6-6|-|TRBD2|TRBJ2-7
CASSYTSGAYEQYF
TGTGCCAGCAGTTACACTAGCGGGGCCTACGAGCAGTACTTC
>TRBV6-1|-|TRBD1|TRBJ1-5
CASRTGGYGQPQHF
TGTGCCAGCAGGACAGGGGGCTACGGACAGCCCCAGCATTTT
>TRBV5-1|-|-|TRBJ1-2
CASSLEEGGSYGYTF
TGCGCCAGCAGCTTGGAGGAGGGAGGAAGCTATGGCTACACCTTC
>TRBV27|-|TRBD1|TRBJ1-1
CASTAGQGAPPEAFF
TGTGCCAGCACCGCTGGACAGGGCGCCCCCCCTGAAGCTTTCTTT
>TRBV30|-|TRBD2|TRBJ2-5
CAWGPGGGRETQYF
TGTGCCTGGGGGCCGGGAGGTGGTAGGGAGACCCAGTACTTC
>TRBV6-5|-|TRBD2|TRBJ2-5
CASRKAGWSETQYF
TGTGCCAGCAGGAAAGCGGGGTGGTCAGAGACCCAGTACTTC
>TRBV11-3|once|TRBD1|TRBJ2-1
CASSLEGTAAYNEQFF
TGTGCCAGCAGCTTAGAAGGGACAGCCGCCTACAATGAGCAGTTCTTC
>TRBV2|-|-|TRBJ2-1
CASSPVGGEQFF
TGTGCCAGCAGTCCCGTCGGCGGCGAGCAGTTCTTC
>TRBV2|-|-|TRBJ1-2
CASSEWFSGTGYYGYTF
TGTGCCAGCAGTGAGTGGTTTTCAGGGACGGGCTACTATGGCTACACCTTC
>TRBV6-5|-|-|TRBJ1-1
CASRRVYKGTEAFF
TGTGCCAGCAGGCGAGTGTATAAGGGCACTGAAGCTTTCTTT
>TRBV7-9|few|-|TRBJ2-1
CASSPLDGSSYNEQFF
TGTGCCAGCAGCCCTTTAGATGGGAGTTCCTACAATGAGCAGTTCTTC
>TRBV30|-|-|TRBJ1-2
CAWSTQGSYTF
TGTGCCTGGAGTACGCAGGGTAGCTACACCTTC
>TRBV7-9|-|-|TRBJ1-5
CASSLDGGGNQPQHF
TGTGCCAGCAGCCTTGATGGGGGAGGCAATCAGCCCCAGCATTTT
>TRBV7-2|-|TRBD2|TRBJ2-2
CASSRTSGGAGELFF
TGTGCCAGCAGCAGGACTAGCGGGGGGGCCGGGGAGCTGTTTTTT
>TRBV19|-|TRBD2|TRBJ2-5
CASSIYPGTTQETQYF
TGTGCCAGTAGTATATACCCCGGGACTACACAAGAGACCCAGTACTTC
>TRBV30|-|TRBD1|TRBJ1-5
CAWTEGTGNQPQHF
TGTGCCTGGACAGAGGGGACAGGCAATCAGCCCCAGCATTTT
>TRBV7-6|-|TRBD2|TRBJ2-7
CASRRSGGGGEQYF
TGTGCCAGCAGGCGCAGCGGGGGGGGTGGCGAGCAGTACTTC
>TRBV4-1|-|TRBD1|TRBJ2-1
CASSQAGTGIHEQFF
TGCGCCAGCAGCCAAGCCGGGACAGGGATCCATGAGCAGTTCTTC